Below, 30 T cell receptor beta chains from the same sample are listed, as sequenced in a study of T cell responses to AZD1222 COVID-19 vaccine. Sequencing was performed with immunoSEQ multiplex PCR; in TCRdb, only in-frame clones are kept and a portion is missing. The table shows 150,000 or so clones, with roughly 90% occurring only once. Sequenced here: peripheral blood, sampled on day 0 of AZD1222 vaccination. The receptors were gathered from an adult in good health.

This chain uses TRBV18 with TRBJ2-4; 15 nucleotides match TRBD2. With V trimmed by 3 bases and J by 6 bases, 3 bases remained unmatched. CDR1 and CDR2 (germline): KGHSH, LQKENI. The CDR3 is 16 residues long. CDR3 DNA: TGTGCCAGCTCACCGCCGGGACTAGCGGGGGGAAACATTCAGTACTTC. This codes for CASSPPGLAGGNIQYF.

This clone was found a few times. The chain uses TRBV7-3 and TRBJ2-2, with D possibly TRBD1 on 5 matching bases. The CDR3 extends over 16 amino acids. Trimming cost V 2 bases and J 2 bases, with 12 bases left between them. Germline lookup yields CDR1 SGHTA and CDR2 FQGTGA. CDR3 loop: CASSLGSGINTGELFF. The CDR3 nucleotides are TGTGCCAGCAGCTTAGGCTCAGGGATTAACACCGGGGAGCTGTTTTTT.

The DNA for the CDR3 is TGTGCCAGCTTACCGGGCAGGCGGAATGAGCAGTTCTTC. Its protein product is CASLPGRRNEQFF. J is TRBJ2-1 and V is TRBV18, with D unresolved. The V end was cut by 7 bases, the J end by 7 bases, with 14 bases between. The germline V gene has CDR1 KGHSH and CDR2 LQKENI. This CDR3 has 13 amino acids.

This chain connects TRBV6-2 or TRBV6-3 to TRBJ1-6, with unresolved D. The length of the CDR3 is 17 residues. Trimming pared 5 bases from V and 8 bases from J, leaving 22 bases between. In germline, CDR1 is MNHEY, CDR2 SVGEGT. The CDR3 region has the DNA TGTGCCAGCAGTGAGGGTGGTCGCCCTCAAGGACATTCACCCCTCCACTTT. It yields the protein CASSEGGRPQGHSPLHF.

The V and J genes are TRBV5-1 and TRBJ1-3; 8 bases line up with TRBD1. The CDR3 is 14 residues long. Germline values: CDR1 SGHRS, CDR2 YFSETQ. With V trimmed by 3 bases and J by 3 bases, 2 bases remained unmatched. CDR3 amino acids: CASSSTGVGNTIYF. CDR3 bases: TGCGCCAGCAGCTCGACAGGGGTTGGAAACACCATATATTTT.

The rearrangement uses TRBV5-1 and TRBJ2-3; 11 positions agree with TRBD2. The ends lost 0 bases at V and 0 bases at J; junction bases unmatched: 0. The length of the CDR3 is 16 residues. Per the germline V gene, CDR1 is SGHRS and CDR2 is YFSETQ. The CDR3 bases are TGCGCCAGCAGCTTGGGACTAGCGGGGAGCACAGATACGCAGTATTTT. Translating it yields CASSLGLAGSTDTQYF.

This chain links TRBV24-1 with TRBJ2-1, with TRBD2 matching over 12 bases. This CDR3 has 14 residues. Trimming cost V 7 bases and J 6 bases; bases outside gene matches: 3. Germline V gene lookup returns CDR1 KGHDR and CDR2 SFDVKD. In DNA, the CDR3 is TGTGCCACCAGCACTAGCGGGGGGAGCAATGAGCAGTTCTTC. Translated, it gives CATSTSGGSNEQFF.

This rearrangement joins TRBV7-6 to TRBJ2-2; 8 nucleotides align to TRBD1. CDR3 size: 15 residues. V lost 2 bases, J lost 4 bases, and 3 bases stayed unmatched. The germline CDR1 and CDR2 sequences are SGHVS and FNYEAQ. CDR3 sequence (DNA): TGTGCCAGCAGCTTACAGGGGGCTGGCACCGGGGAGCTGTTTTTT. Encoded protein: CASSLQGAGTGELFF.

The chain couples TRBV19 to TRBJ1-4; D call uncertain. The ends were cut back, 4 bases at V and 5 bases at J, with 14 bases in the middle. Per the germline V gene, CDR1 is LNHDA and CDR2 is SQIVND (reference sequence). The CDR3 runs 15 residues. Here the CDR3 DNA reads TGTGCCAGTAGTAGAAGAGGAGATGGAAATGAAAAACTGTTTTTT. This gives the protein CASSRRGDGNEKLFF.

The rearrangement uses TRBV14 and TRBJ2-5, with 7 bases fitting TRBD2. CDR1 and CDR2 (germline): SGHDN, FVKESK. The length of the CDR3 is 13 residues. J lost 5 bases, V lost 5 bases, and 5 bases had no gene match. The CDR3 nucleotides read TGTGCCAGCAGCTGGGGGGGTTTGGAGACCCAGTACTTC. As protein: CASSWGGLETQYF.

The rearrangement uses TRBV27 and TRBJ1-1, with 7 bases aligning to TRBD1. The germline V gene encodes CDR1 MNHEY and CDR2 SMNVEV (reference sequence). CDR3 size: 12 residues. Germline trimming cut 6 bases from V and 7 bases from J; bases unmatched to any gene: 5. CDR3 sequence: CASRKPGGEAFF. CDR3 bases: TGTGCCAGCAGAAAACCAGGGGGTGAAGCTTTCTTT.

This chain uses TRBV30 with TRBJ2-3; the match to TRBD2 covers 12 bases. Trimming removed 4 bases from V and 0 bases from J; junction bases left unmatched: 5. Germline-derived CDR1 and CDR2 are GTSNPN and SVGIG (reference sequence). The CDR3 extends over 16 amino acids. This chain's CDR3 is CAWTQGTSGSTDTQYF. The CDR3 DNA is TGTGCCTGGACACAAGGGACTAGCGGGAGCACAGATACGCAGTATTTT.

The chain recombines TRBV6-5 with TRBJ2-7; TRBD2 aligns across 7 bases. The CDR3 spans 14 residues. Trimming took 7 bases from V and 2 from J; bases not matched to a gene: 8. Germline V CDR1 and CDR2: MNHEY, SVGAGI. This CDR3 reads CASKMTGTTYEQYF. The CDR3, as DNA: TGTGCCAGCAAGATGACCGGGACTACCTACGAGCAGTACTTC.

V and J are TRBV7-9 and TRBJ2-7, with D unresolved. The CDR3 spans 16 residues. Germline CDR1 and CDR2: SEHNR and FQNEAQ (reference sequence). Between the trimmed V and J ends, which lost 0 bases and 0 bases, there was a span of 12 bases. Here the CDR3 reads CASSLAVGIPSYEQYF. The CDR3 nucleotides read TGTGCCAGCAGCTTAGCCGTGGGGATCCCCTCCTACGAGCAGTACTTC.

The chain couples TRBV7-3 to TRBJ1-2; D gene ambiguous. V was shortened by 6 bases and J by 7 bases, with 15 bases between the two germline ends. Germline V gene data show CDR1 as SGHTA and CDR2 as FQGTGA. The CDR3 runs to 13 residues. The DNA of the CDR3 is TGTGCCAGCAGACTTAACACGGCGGGTGGCTACACCTTC. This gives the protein CASRLNTAGGYTF. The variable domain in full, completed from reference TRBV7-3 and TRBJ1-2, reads GAGVSQTPSNKVTEKGKYVELRCDPISGHTALYWYRQSLGQGPEFLIYFQGTGAADDSGLPNDRFFAVRPEGSVSTLKIQRTERGDSAVYLCASRLNTAGGYTFGSGTRLTVV.

CDR3: CASSWDRNEQFF. In DNA form, the CDR3 reads TGTGCCAGCAGCTGGGACCGAAATGAGCAGTTCTTC. The V call is TRBV7-9, the J call TRBJ2-1; D possibly uses TRBD1 or TRBD2 (5 bases each). The germline gives CDR1 SEHNR, CDR2 FQNEAQ (reference sequence). Between the trimmed V and J ends, which lost 4 bases and 7 bases, there was a span of 8 bases. The CDR3 has 12 residues.

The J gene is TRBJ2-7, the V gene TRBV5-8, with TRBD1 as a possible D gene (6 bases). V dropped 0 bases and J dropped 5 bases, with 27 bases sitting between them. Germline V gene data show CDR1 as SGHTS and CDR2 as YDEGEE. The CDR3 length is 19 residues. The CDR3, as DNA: TGTGCCAGCAGCTTGGTTCGCGAGTGGAGTGGGACACCAAGGGACGAGCAGTACTTC. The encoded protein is CASSLVREWSGTPRDEQYF.

In DNA form, the CDR3 reads TGTGCCAGCAGCGTGCTGAACTATGGCTACACCTTC. Amino acid sequence: CASSVLNYGYTF. V usage is TRBV6-5 and J usage is TRBJ1-2; D gene uncertain. Germline V gives CDR1 MNHEY, CDR2 SVGAGI. The CDR3 runs to 12 residues. Trimming removed 6 bases at V and 2 bases at J, with 7 bases between.

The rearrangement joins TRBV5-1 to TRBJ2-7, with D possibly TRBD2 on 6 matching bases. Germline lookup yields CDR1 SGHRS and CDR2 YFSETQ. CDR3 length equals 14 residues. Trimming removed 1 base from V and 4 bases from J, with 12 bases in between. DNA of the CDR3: TGCGCCAGCAGCTTGTCCGGGGGAGGATACGAGCAGTACTTC. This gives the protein CASSLSGGGYEQYF.

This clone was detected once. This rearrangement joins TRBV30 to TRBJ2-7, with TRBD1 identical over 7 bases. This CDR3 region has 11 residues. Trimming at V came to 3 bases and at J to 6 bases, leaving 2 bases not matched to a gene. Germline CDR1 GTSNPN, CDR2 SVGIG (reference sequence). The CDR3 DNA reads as TGTGCCTGGAGAAGGGGGCTCGAGCAGTACTTC. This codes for CAWRRGLEQYF.

This CDR3 is CASSLVVGSSYEQYF. In DNA, the CDR3 is TGTGCCAGCAGCTTAGTGGTCGGAAGCTCCTACGAGCAGTACTTC. The V call is TRBV7-2, the J call TRBJ2-7, with D uncertain. The CDR3 has 15 residues. V was shortened by 1 base and J by 0 bases, with 10 bases between the two germline ends. In germline, CDR1 is SGHTA, CDR2 FQGNSA.

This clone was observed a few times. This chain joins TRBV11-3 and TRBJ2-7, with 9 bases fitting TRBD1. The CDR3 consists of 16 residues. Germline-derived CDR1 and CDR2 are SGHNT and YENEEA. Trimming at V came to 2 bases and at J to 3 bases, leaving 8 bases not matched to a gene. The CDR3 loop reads CASSLSTGTGIYEQYF. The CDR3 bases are TGTGCCAGCAGCTTAAGTACCGGGACAGGGATCTACGAGCAGTACTTC.

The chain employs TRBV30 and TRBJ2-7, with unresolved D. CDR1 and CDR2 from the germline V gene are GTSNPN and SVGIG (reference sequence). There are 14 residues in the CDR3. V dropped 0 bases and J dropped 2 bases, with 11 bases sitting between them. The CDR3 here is CAWSVSGLAYEQYF. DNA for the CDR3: TGTGCCTGGAGTGTCTCGGGCCTTGCCTACGAGCAGTACTTC. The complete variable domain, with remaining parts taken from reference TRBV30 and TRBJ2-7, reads SQTIHQWPATLVQPVGSPLSLECTVEGTSNPNLYWYRQAAGRGLQLLFYSVGIGQISSEVPQNLSASRPQDRQFILSSKKLLLSDSGFYLCAWSVSGLAYEQYFGPGTRLTVT.

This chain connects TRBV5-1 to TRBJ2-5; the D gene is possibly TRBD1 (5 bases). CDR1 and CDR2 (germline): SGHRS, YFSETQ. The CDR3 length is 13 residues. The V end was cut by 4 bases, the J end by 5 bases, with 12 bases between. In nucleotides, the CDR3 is TGCGCCAGCAGCGTAGGGGTTTGGGAGACCCAGTACTTC. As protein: CASSVGVWETQYF.

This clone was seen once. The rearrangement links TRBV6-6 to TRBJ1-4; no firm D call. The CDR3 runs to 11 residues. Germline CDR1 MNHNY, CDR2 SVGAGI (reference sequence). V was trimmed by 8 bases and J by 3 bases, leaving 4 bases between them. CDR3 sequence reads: CASGPNEKLFF. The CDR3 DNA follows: TGTGCCAGCGGTCCTAATGAAAAACTGTTTTTT.

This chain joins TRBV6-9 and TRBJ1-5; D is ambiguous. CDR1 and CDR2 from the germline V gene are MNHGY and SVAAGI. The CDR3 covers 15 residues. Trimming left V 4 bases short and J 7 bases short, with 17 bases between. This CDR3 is CASSFRLDSGQPQHF. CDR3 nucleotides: TGTGCCAGCAGTTTTCGACTGGATTCCGGGCAGCCCCAGCATTTT.

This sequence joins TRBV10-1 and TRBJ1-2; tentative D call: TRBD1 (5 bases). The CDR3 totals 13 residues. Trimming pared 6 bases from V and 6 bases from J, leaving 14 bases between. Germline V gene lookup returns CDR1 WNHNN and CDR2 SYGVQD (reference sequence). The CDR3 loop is CASRLGHWDGYTF. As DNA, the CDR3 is TGCGCCAGCAGATTAGGACACTGGGATGGCTACACCTTC.

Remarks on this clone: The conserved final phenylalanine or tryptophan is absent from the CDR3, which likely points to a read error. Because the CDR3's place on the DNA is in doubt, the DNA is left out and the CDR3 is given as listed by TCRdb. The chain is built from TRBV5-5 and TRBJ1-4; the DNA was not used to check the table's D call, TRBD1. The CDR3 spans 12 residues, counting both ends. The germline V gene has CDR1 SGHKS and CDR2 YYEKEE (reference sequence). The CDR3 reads CASSLVGGQGAL.

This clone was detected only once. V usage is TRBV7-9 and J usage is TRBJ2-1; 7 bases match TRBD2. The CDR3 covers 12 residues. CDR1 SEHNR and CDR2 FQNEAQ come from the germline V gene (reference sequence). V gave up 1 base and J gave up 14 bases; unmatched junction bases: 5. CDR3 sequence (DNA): TGTGCCAGCAGCTTAGAACGGGAGGAAAAGTTCTTC. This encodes CASSLEREEKFF.

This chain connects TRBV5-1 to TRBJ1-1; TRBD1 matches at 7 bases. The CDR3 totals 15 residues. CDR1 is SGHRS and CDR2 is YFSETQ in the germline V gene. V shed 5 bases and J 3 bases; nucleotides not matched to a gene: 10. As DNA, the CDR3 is TGCGCCAGCAGATTCACATGGGACAGCGACACTGAAGCTTTCTTT. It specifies CASRFTWDSDTEAFF.